These 19 T cell receptor beta chains came from one sample sequenced in a study of identical twins. TCRdb passed the 5' RACE reads through MiXCR, listing each CDR3 protein once. The sample gives roughly 1.6 million distinct CDR3 sequences, around a third of which show up once; 0.25% to 0.3% is in the top ten. The sample was cord blood. These TCRs come from a newborn girl in good health.

The chain joins TRBV9 to TRBJ2-7; D call uncertain. The CDR3 is 19 amino acids. Trimming left V 0 bases short and J 0 bases short, with 22 bases between. CDR1 is SGDLS and CDR2 is YYNGEE in the germline V gene. CDR3 region: CASSVGGSHSAAYSYEQYF. The CDR3 nucleotides read TGTGCCAGCAGCGTAGGCGGCTCGCATAGTGCGGCATACTCCTACGAGCAGTACTTC.

This clonotype has a handful of counts. V and J are TRBV28 and TRBJ2-3; possibly TRBD2 for D (6 bases). The CDR3 sequence is 15 residues long. The germline CDR1 and CDR2 sequences are MDHEN and SYDVKM. Trimming took 4 bases from V and 3 from J, leaving 14 bases between them. CDR3 in DNA: TGTGCCAGCAGTTCGGGGGAGGTTTTGACAGATACGCAGTATTTT. This gives the protein CASSSGEVLTDTQYF.

This clonotype was observed at least ten times. An end of the junction does not agree with germline; a read error may underlie this. The gene calls are TRBV5-1 and TRBJ2-3; D gene ambiguous. The CDR3 length is 14 residues. Germline loops: CDR1 SGHRS, CDR2 YFSETQ. CDR3 bases: TGTGCCAGCAGTTTATCGGACAGCACAGATACGCAGTATTTT. Translation gives CASSLSDSTDTQYF.

The gene calls are TRBV27 and TRBJ2-1, with 8 bases matching TRBD2. This CDR3 has 15 amino acids. V lost 3 bases and J lost 8; bases outside the gene matches: 9. Germline V lookup: CDR1 MNHEY, CDR2 SMNVEV (reference sequence). DNA of the CDR3: TGTGCCAGCAGTTTGGGGACTAGAGGCGTGGATGAGCAGTTCTTC. Its translation: CASSLGTRGVDEQFF.

Of note for this clonotype: Because the CDR3 is missing its conserved closing phenylalanine or tryptophan, this is likely a read error. V and J are TRBV3-1 and TRBJ2-7; unclear D gene. Germline values: CDR1 LGHDT, CDR2 YNNKEL (reference sequence). The CDR3 consists of 14 residues. Trimming pared 1 base from V and 3 bases from J, leaving 10 bases between. The CDR3 coding sequence is TGTGCCAGCAGCCAAGTCGGGCAAGGCTACGAGCAGTACTTA. Encoded protein: CASSQVGQGYEQYL.

Only a few counts were recorded for this clonotype. The chain has TRBV7-2 and TRBJ2-7; unclear D gene. Germline loops: CDR1 SGHTA, CDR2 FQGNSA. The CDR3 loop spans 14 amino acids. V shed 3 bases and J shed 3 bases, with 12 bases lying between them. The CDR3 DNA reads TGTGCCAGCAGCTTTTGGCCTTTGTACTACGAGCAGTACTTC. Translated, it gives CASSFWPLYYEQYF. Full variable domain (missing parts from reference TRBV7-2 and TRBJ2-7): GAGVSQSPSNKVTEKGKDVELRCDPISGHTALYWYRQSLGQGLEFLIYFQGNSAPDKSGLPSDRFSAERTGGSVSTLTIQRTQQEDSAVYLCASSFWPLYYEQYFGPGTRLTVT.

The chain joins TRBV5-1 to TRBJ1-4; D not resolved. Trimming took off 2 bases at V and 0 bases at J, with 11 bases between the two ends. Germline CDR1 SGHRS, CDR2 YFSETQ. The CDR3 runs 16 residues. The CDR3 nucleotides read TGCGCCAGCAGCTTCGGGCCAGTTGCAACTAATGAAAAACTGTTTTTT. The encoded protein is CASSFGPVATNEKLFF. The full variable domain, completed using reference TRBV5-1 and TRBJ1-4, is KAGVTQTPRYLIKTRGQQVTLSCSPISGHRSVSWYQQTPGQGLQFLFEYFSETQRNKGNFPGRFSGRQFSNSRSEMNVSTLELGDSALYLCASSFGPVATNEKLFFGSGTQLSVL.

The chain recombines TRBV20-1 with TRBJ2-3; unclear D gene. Trimming shortened V by 0 bases and J by 2 bases, and 12 bases separated the two germline ends. The germline V gene encodes CDR1 DFQATT and CDR2 SNEGSKA (reference sequence). The CDR3 covers 15 residues. The CDR3 DNA is TGCAGTGCTAGAGACCCCTGGACGGTCACAGATACGCAGTATTTT. Translated, it gives CSARDPWTVTDTQYF.

The J gene is TRBJ2-1, the V gene TRBV14; 10 nucleotides match TRBD2. V lost 1 base, J lost 4 bases, and 4 bases stayed unmatched. Per the germline V gene, CDR1 is SGHDN and CDR2 is FVKESK. CDR3 size: 16 residues. The CDR3 DNA reads TGTGCCAGCAGCCAAGCCCCTAGCGGGGGTTACAATGAGCAGTTCTTC. The encoded protein is CASSQAPSGGYNEQFF. Based on the CDR3 plus reference TRBV14 and TRBJ2-1, the full variable domain is EAGVTQFPSHSVIEKGQTVTLRCDPISGHDNLYWYRRVMGKEIKFLLHFVKESKQDESGMPNNRFLAERTGGTYSTLKVQPAELEDSGVYFCASSQAPSGGYNEQFFGPGTRLTVL.

This clonotype was observed a handful of times. CDR3: CSARKTSGGADTQYF. CDR3 nucleotides: TGCAGTGCTAGAAAGACTAGCGGGGGGGCAGATACGCAGTATTTT. This sequence joins TRBV20-1 and TRBJ2-3, with 14 positions matching TRBD2. V was pared by 2 bases and J by 4 bases, with 2 bases of the junction left unmatched. From germline, CDR1 is DFQATT and CDR2 SNEGSKA (reference sequence). The CDR3 contains 15 residues.

This clonotype appeared a few times. V gene TRBV21-1 combines with J gene TRBJ2-3; the DNA was not used to check the table's D call, TRBD2. TRBV21-1 is a pseudogene. The CDR3 extends over 19 amino acids. CDR3 in amino acids: CASSKGPFLGTSGGDTQYF. In DNA form, the CDR3 reads TGTGCCAGCAGCAAGGGGCCGTTTCTGGGGACTAGCGGAGGGGATACGCAGTATTTT.

This clonotype occurred a few times. This chain links TRBV20-1 with TRBJ2-1; D is perhaps TRBD1 (6 bases). This CDR3 spans 15 amino acids. Germline assignment: CDR1 DFQATT and CDR2 SNEGSKA (reference sequence). V was shortened by 3 bases and J by 0 bases, with 12 bases between the two germline ends. The CDR3: CSARQGDISYNEQFF. The CDR3, as DNA: TGCAGTGCTAGGCAAGGGGACATCTCCTACAATGAGCAGTTCTTC.

This clonotype was seen a handful of times. This chain links TRBV5-1 with TRBJ1-6; possibly TRBD1 for D (5 bases). The CDR3 length is 15 residues. V was cut by 4 bases and J by 7 bases, with 15 bases left in between. Germline assignment: CDR1 SGHRS and CDR2 YFSETQ. CDR3 in amino acids: CASSVAGTENSPLHF. The CDR3 nucleotides read TGCGCCAGCAGCGTCGCCGGGACGGAGAATTCACCCCTCCACTTT.

The CDR3 DNA follows: TGTGCCAGCAATGGGGGGGGAGGTGAAGCTTTCTTT. It is translated as CASNGGGGEAFF. The chain recombines TRBV4-2 with TRBJ1-1; possibly TRBD1 for D (5 bases). The CDR3 is 12 residues long. V shed 7 bases and J shed 7 bases, with 13 bases lying between them. The germline CDR1 and CDR2 sequences are LGHNA and YNFKEQ.

The sample holds a few counts of this clonotype. The chain carries TRBV28 and TRBJ2-1; D is uncertain. CDR1 is MDHEN and CDR2 is SYDVKM in the germline V gene. The germline V and J ends were trimmed by 3 bases and 6 bases, with 9 bases remaining between them. This CDR3 spans 13 amino acids. The CDR3 DNA sequence: TGTGCCAGCAGTTTTGGCTACTTCAATGAGCAGTTCTTC. Its protein is CASSFGYFNEQFF.

The chain recombines TRBV4-1 with TRBJ2-1; D gene ambiguous. The CDR3 is 13 amino acids. V lost 3 bases, J lost 5 bases, and 8 bases lay in between. Germline CDR1 MGHRA, CDR2 YSYEKL. Here the CDR3 DNA reads TGCGCCAGCAGCCAGGCTATAGACAATGAGCAGTTCTTC. Translating it yields CASSQAIDNEQFF.

The chain uses TRBV19 and TRBJ2-7, with D unresolved. This CDR3 contains 13 residues. Germline loops: CDR1 LNHDA, CDR2 SQIVND (reference sequence). V was cut by 3 bases and J by 3 bases, with 9 bases left in between. CDR3 region: CASSISPVYEQYF. CDR3 sequence (DNA): TGTGCCAGTAGTATTTCACCCGTCTACGAGCAGTACTTC. Drawing the rest from reference TRBV19 and TRBJ2-7, the complete variable domain is DGGITQSPKYLFRKEGQNVTLSCEQNLNHDAMYWYRQDPGQGLRLIYYSQIVNDFQKGDIAEGYSVSREKKESFPLTVTSAQKNPTAFYLCASSISPVYEQYFGPGTRLTVT.

The V gene is TRBV5-1, the J gene TRBJ1-1, with TRBD1 as a possible D gene (6 bases). V lost 0 bases, J lost 5 bases, and 20 bases lay in between. The CDR3 consists of 17 residues. From germline, CDR1 is SGHRS and CDR2 YFSETQ. DNA of the CDR3: TGCGCCAGCAGCTTGGGCCTTACAGGGAGTCGGGGGACTGAAGCTTTCTTT. Its protein is CASSLGLTGSRGTEAFF.

V gene TRBV12-3 or TRBV12-4 combines with J gene TRBJ1-5, with D unclear. The CDR3 has 14 residues. V lost 2 bases to trimming and J lost 6 bases, with 11 bases between them. The CDR3 bases are TGTGCCAGCAGTTTAAACGTGCAGGTTCAGCCCCAGCATTTT. This codes for CASSLNVQVQPQHF.